This TCR beta chain was identified in a study of identical twins. A universal primer site was created by template switching, with the cDNA bearing unique molecular identifiers. TCRdb reprocessed the 5' RACE reads via MiXCR and lists one record per CDR3 protein. The repertoire holds about 330,000 distinct CDR3 sequences, with around 12% as singletons. This clonotype appeared many times. Its matching antigen is unknown. Study observations and caveats: Modelling underestimated the level of out-of-frame TCR alpha sharing observed in monozygotic twins.

Trimming shortened V by 0 bases and J by 0 bases, and 17 bases separated the two germline ends. Germline V gene lookup returns CDR1 MNHNS and CDR2 SASEGT. The CDR3 totals 18 residues. Healthy Caucasians were all of the donors. This sample was shared with a second study, whose subject was yellow fever vaccine responses in identical twins.

This sequence was found in a woman aged 18-29 years in good health. The sample comprised CD8+ T cells sorted from blood. The chain joins TRBV6-1 to TRBJ1-2, with unresolved D. In nucleotides, the CDR3 is TGTGCCAGCAGTGAAGCAACAGTGATATTTAGATCTAACTATGGCTACACCTTC. It specifies CASSEATVIFRSNYGYTF.